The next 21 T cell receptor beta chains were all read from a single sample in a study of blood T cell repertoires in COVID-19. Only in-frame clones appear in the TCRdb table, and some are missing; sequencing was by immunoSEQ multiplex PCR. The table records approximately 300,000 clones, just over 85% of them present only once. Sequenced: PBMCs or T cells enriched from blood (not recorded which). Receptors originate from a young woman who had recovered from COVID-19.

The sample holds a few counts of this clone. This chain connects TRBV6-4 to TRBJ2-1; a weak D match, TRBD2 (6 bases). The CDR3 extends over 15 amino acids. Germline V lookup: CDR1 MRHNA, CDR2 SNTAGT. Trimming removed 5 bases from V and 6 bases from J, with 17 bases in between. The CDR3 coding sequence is TGTGCCAGCAGTCCCGGGACTCAAGAGGGCAATGAGCAGTTCTTC. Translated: CASSPGTQEGNEQFF.

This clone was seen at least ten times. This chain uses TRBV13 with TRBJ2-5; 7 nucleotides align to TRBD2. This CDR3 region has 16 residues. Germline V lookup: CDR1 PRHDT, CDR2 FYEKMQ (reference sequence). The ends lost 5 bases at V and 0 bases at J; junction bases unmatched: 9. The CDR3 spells CASSLGGAGNQETQYF. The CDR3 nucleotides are TGTGCCAGCAGCCTCGGGGGAGCGGGGAACCAAGAGACCCAGTACTTC.

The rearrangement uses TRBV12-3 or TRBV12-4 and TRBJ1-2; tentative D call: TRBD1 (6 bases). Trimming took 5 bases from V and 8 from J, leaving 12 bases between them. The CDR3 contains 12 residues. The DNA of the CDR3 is TGTGCCAGCAGTCAGGGGATTGGCGGCTACACCTTC. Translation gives CASSQGIGGYTF.

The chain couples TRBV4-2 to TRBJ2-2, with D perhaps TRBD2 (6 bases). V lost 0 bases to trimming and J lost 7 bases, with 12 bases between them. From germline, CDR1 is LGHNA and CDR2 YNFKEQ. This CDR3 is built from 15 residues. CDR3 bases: TGTGCCAGCAGCCAAGATATCGGGGGTAGCGGGGAGCTGTTTTTT. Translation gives CASSQDIGGSGELFF.

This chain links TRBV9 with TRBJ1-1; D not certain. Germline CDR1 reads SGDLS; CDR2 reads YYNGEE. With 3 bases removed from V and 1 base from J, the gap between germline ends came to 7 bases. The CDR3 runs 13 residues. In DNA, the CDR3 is TGTGCCAGCAGCGCACATAAGAACACTGAAGCTTTCTTT. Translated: CASSAHKNTEAFF.

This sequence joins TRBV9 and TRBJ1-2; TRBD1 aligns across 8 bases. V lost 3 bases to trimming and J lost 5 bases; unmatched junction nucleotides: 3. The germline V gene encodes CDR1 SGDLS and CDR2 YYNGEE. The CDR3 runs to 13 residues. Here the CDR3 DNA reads TGTGCCAGCAGCGAAAGGGACAGGTATGGCTACACCTTC. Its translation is CASSERDRYGYTF.

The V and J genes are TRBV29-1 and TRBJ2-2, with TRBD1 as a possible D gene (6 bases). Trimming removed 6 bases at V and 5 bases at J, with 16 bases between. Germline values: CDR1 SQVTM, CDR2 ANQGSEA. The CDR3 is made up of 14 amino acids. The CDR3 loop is CSVPRQAPTGELFF. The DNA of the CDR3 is TGCAGCGTCCCGCGACAGGCGCCAACCGGGGAGCTGTTTTTT.

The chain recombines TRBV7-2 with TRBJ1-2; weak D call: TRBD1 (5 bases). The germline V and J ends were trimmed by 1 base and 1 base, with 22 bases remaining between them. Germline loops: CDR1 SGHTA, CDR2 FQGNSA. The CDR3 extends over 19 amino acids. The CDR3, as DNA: TGTGCCAGCAGCTTAGGGGACTGGGTCCTGGAATCCGATAACTATGGCTACACCTTC. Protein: CASSLGDWVLESDNYGYTF.

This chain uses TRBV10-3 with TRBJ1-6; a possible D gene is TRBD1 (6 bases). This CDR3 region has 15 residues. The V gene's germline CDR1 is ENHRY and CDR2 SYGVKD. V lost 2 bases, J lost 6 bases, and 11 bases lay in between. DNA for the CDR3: TGTGCCATCAGTGAGGACACAGGGACTAATTCACCCCTCCACTTT. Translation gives CAISEDTGTNSPLHF.

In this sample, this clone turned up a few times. The CDR3 nucleotides are TGTGCCATCAGTGACGGGGGGGGCTATGGCTACACCTTC. It translates to CAISDGGGYGYTF. The chain has TRBV10-3 and TRBJ1-2; tentative D call: TRBD1 (5 bases). Looked up from germline, CDR1 is ENHRY and CDR2 is SYGVKD. This CDR3 region has 13 residues. V lost 3 bases and J 4 bases, leaving 9 bases between the germline ends.

DNA for the CDR3: TGTGCCAGCAGCTTAAGTGGGGGAGGGAACACTGAAGCTTTCTTT. This translates into CASSLSGGGNTEAFF. This chain joins TRBV7-3 and TRBJ1-1, with D possibly matching TRBD1 (5 bases). With 1 base removed from V and 1 base from J, the gap between germline ends came to 10 bases. Germline CDR1 SGHTA, CDR2 FQGTGA. CDR3 length: 15 residues.

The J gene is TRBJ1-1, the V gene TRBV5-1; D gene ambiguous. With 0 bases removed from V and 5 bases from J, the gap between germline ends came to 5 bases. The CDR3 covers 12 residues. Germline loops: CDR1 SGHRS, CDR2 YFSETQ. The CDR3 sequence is CASSLVRTEAFF. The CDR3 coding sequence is TGCGCCAGCAGCTTGGTCAGGACTGAAGCTTTCTTT.

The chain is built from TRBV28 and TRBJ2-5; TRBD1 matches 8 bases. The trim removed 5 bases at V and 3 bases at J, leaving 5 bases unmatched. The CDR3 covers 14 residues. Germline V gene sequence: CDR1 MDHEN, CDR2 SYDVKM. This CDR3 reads CASSPLTGEETQYF. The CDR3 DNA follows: TGTGCCAGCAGTCCGCTGACAGGGGAAGAGACCCAGTACTTC.

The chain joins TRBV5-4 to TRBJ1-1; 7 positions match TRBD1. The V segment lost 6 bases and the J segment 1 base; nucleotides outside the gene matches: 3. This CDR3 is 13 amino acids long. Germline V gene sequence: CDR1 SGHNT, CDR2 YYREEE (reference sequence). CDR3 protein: CASKGAENTEAFF. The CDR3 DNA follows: TGTGCCAGCAAGGGGGCCGAGAACACTGAAGCTTTCTTT.

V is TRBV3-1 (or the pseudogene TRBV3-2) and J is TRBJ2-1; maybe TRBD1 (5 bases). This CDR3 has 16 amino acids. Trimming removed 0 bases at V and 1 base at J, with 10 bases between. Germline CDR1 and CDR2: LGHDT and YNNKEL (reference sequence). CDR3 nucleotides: TGTGCCAGCAGCCAAGATCTTCAGGGATCCTACAATGAGCAGTTCTTC. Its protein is CASSQDLQGSYNEQFF.

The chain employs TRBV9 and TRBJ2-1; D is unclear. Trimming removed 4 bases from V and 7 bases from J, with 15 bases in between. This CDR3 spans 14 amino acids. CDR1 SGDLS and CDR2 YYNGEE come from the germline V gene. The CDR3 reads CASSPLAPRNEQFF. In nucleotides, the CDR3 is TGTGCCAGCAGCCCCCTCGCCCCGCGGAATGAGCAGTTCTTC.

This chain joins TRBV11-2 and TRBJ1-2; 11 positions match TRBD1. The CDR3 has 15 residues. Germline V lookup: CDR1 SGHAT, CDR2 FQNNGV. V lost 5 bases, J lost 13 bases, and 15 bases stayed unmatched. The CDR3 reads CASSARPGQGDGCTF. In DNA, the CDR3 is TGTGCCAGCAGCGCCAGACCGGGACAGGGGGACGGTTGCACCTTC.

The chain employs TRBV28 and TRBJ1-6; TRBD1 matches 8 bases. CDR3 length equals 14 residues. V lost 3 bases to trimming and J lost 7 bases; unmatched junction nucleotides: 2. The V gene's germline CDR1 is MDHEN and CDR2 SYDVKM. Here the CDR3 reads CASSFNRGNSPLHF. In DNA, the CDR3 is TGTGCCAGCAGTTTCAACAGGGGGAATTCACCCCTCCACTTT.

The CDR3 loop is CASSLSPDRPTEAFF. Written as DNA, the CDR3 is TGTGCCAGCAGTTTATCCCCCGACAGGCCCACTGAAGCTTTCTTT. The chain recombines TRBV28 with TRBJ1-1; a weak D match, TRBD1 (6 bases). The germline CDR1 and CDR2 sequences are MDHEN and SYDVKM. Trimming took 1 base from V and 4 from J, leaving 13 bases between them. The CDR3 is 15 residues long.

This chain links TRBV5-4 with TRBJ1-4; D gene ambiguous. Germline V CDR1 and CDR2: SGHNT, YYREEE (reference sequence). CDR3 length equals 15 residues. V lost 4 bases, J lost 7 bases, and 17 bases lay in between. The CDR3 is CASSRPGSEGEKLFF. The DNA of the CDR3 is TGTGCCAGCAGCCGGCCGGGGTCAGAGGGTGAAAAACTGTTTTTT.

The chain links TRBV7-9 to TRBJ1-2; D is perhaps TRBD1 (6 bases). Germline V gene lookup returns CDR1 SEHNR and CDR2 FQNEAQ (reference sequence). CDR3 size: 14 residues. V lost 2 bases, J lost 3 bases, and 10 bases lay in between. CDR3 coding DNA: TGTGCCAGCAGCTTACAGGGGAGGGACTATGGCTACACCTTC. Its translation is CASSLQGRDYGYTF.